This is a list of T cell receptor beta chains from one sample in a study of monozygotic twins with inflammatory bowel disease. TCRdb reworked the 5' RACE reads into one entry per CDR3 protein, no DNA. The table for this sample gives 110,000 to 150,000 distinct CDR3 sequences. Sequenced: blood. These receptors came from a human donor with ulcerative colitis or Crohn's disease, or a healthy co-twin of an affected twin (not recorded which). CDR3s include the opening cysteine and the closing phenylalanine or tryptophan.

V gene: TRBV28; J gene: TRBJ1-1; CDR3 protein: CASYNVVNTEAFF
V gene: TRBV20-1; J gene: TRBJ1-1; CDR3 protein: CSAGGPNTEAFF
V gene: TRBV11-2; J gene: TRBJ2-5; CDR3 protein: CASSLGYETQYF
V gene: TRBV20-1; J gene: TRBJ2-2; CDR3 protein: CSARGPNFAGELFF
V gene: TRBV12-3/TRBV12-4; J gene: TRBJ2-7; CDR3 protein: CASSLGSYNYEQYF
V gene: TRBV10-3; J gene: TRBJ2-5; CDR3 protein: CATGPTQETQYF
V gene: TRBV12-3/TRBV12-4; J gene: TRBJ1-2; CDR3 protein: CASSRGSNYGYTF
V gene: TRBV7-9; J gene: TRBJ2-7; CDR3 protein: CASSFSPYEQYF
V gene: TRBV5-1; J gene: TRBJ2-1; CDR3 protein: CASSSSGGGYNEQFF
V gene: TRBV7-2; J gene: TRBJ1-5; CDR3 protein: CASSPAGNSNQPQHF
V gene: TRBV20-1; J gene: TRBJ2-3; CDR3 protein: CSAPLAGGGDTQYF
V gene: TRBV29-1; J gene: TRBJ1-2; CDR3 protein: CSTRTGPYGYTF
V gene: TRBV4-3; J gene: TRBJ2-7; CDR3 protein: CASSQGTDSYEQYF
V gene: TRBV27; J gene: TRBJ2-1; CDR3 protein: CASSLGSGNEQFF
V gene: TRBV2; J gene: TRBJ2-5; CDR3 protein: CASSLDRGLETQYF
V gene: TRBV9; J gene: TRBJ2-1; CDR3 protein: CASSPPGDYNEQFF
V gene: TRBV11-2; J gene: TRBJ2-3; CDR3 protein: CASSFGGGLDTQYF
V gene: TRBV7-2; J gene: TRBJ2-2; CDR3 protein: CASSPSLAGLNTGELFF
V gene: TRBV14; J gene: TRBJ2-3; CDR3 protein: CASSQDRQGRQYF
V gene: TRBV5-1; J gene: TRBJ1-1; CDR3 protein: CASSLAGGSTEAFF
V gene: TRBV12-3/TRBV12-4; J gene: TRBJ2-4; CDR3 protein: CASSLSGPKNIQYF
V gene: TRBV12-3/TRBV12-4; J gene: TRBJ2-1; CDR3 protein: CASRLRNSPSPVLAEQFF
V gene: TRBV4-2; J gene: TRBJ2-7; CDR3 protein: CASSQDAFYEQYF
V gene: TRBV9; J gene: TRBJ1-2; CDR3 protein: CASTRNQGVRYGYTF
V gene: TRBV6-1; J gene: TRBJ2-1; CDR3 protein: CASSRSGDFIDEQFF
V gene: TRBV12-3/TRBV12-4; J gene: TRBJ2-7; CDR3 protein: CASSFSFGRLYHEQYF
V gene: TRBV4-3; J gene: TRBJ2-3; CDR3 protein: CASSLRKASTDTQYF
V gene: TRBV12-3/TRBV12-4; J gene: TRBJ2-1; CDR3 protein: CASSLGQFSSYNEQFF
V gene: TRBV6-5; J gene: TRBJ1-2; CDR3 protein: CASSYSINRGDGYTF
V gene: TRBV7-3; J gene: TRBJ2-3; CDR3 protein: CASSLGFSSGGSTDTQYF
V gene: TRBV11-2; J gene: TRBJ1-3; CDR3 protein: CASSRGQGLGPSGNTIYF
V gene: TRBV28; J gene: TRBJ2-3; CDR3 protein: CASSFSLTGGTDTQYF
V gene: TRBV15; J gene: TRBJ2-7; CDR3 protein: CATSSSPQASYEQYF
V gene: TRBV2; J gene: TRBJ2-2; CDR3 protein: CASSELGGRAETGELFF
V gene: TRBV20-1; J gene: TRBJ2-2; CDR3 protein: CSAREGLGIRELFF
V gene: TRBV7-2; J gene: TRBJ2-5; CDR3 protein: CASRRGLQETQYF
V gene: TRBV20-1; J gene: TRBJ2-3; CDR3 protein: CSASSTREGPDTQYF
V gene: TRBV15; J gene: TRBJ1-1; CDR3 protein: CATSRDQGANTEAFF
V gene: TRBV28; J gene: TRBJ2-2; CDR3 protein: CASSPFGTNTGELFF
V gene: TRBV5-4; J gene: TRBJ2-3; CDR3 protein: CASSTQAGPSTDTQYF
V gene: TRBV29-1; J gene: TRBJ1-1; CDR3 protein: CSVGTGGGTEAFF
V gene: TRBV11-2; J gene: TRBJ1-5; CDR3 protein: CASSLRSGTSLGNQPQHF
V gene: TRBV19; J gene: TRBJ2-1; CDR3 protein: CASSAGTSGRAFEQFF
V gene: TRBV7-2; J gene: TRBJ2-2; CDR3 protein: CASSARLAGNTGELFF
V gene: TRBV5-1; J gene: TRBJ2-2; CDR3 protein: CASSGSGSPGELFF
V gene: TRBV20-1; J gene: TRBJ2-3; CDR3 protein: CSARGQITDTQYF
V gene: TRBV14; J gene: TRBJ2-7; CDR3 protein: CASSRRMTGGLYEQYF
V gene: TRBV5-1; J gene: TRBJ2-3; CDR3 protein: CASSLGGLGGRRTDTQYF
V gene: TRBV12-3/TRBV12-4; J gene: TRBJ1-2; CDR3 protein: CASKLDRGRYGYTF
V gene: TRBV29-1; J gene: TRBJ2-1; CDR3 protein: CSVEGLAGGPSYNEQFF
V gene: TRBV7-2; J gene: TRBJ2-2; CDR3 protein: CALRALGGVDGELFF
V gene: TRBV27; J gene: TRBJ2-7; CDR3 protein: CASKDRVVDEQYF
V gene: TRBV11-2; J gene: TRBJ2-2; CDR3 protein: CASSLRPSGNTGELFF